This T cell receptor beta chain was sequenced in a study of cytomegalovirus exposure and HLA in healthy donors (dated by TCRdb to about 2017). For the wider study: According to a later analysis, the roughly 120 validation repertoires were produced on the same platform as the roughly 700 repertoires of the first cohort. The study was designed to test whether signatures of past pathogen exposure could be identified by cataloging public T cell receptors. A separate validation cohort of 100 to 150 different subjects was used in addition to the 666-subject first cohort. The study combined high-throughput TCR immunosequencing, statistical association of individual TCRs with disease status, and machine learning to predict cytomegalovirus infection status. Here is what the overall study found, with its caveats: A later analysis found that TCRs clustered in the first cohort also tended to co-occur in the roughly 120 validation repertoires, with just under 95% of cluster scores above 0. It was suggested by the authors that the approach could potentially be generalized to other disease states and immunological phenotypes. A few of the identified cytomegalovirus-associated TCR beta chains were confirmed in vitro to be specific for cytomegalovirus antigens. A later analysis had no HLA typing for the validation cohort, so co-occurrence there was scored across all 130 or so repertoires. The study listed approximately 150 TCR beta chains as associated with cytomegalovirus. Cytomegalovirus status was reported to be diagnosed by the classifier with high specificity and sensitivity in both the original and validation cohorts. Across donors, most TCR sequences were observed very rarely, whereas some public TCRs were present in many individuals.

The V and J ends are trimmed by 4 bases and 0 bases, leaving 13 bases between them. The CDR3 runs 16 residues from the cysteine to the phenylalanine. Here the CDR3 DNA is all that survives: 48 bases in frame from base 1. Via the germline V gene, CDR1 is MNHNS and CDR2 SASEGT. Separate from the roughly 650-subject first cohort, the validation cohort of about 120 subjects was the group to which the donors belonged. On this clone itself: Its specific antigen is unknown. Base qualities are missing; no much larger clone stands one base away.

Library preparation used the immunoSEQ multiplex PCR assay. In the source study's methods: A statistical classification framework was built to diagnose cytomegalovirus status from the catalog of TCR beta chain sequences. The source is immuneACCESS, and TCRdb retained only in-frame sequences with V and J called. Part of the clones is not carried over; for the studies checked, unresolved V genes explain less than half of this, and the remainder is unexplained. Clonal size and the V and J genes are those of that table, whereas D and trimming came from the DNA. The sample table records 55,000 to 75,000 clones; about 94% of these occur just once. The top ten hold around 1.5% of the sample.

This TCR derives from a man aged 18-30 years in good health and CMV-seropositive. The sample taken for sequencing was PBMCs. Here the chain combines TRBV6-1 and TRBJ2-1; TRBD2 is perhaps the D gene, given 6 matching bases. For the CDR3, the sequence is CASSVGRGSSYNEQFF. The DNA sequence is as follows: TGTGCCAGCAGTGTGGGGCGGGGAAGCTCCTACAATGAGCAGTTCTTC.